The 11 T cell receptor beta chains presented below share a single source sample, sequenced in a study of T cell changes during pregnancy in multiple sclerosis. The protocol was immunoSEQ multiplex PCR, while the TCRdb copy is restricted to in-frame clones and leaves out a portion. The sample holds approximately 41,000 clones, roughly 91% seen once. Input material: PBMCs (not recorded whether the cells were cultured). The source is a female donor with multiple sclerosis, enrolled in a pregnancy study.

J is TRBJ2-2 and V is TRBV1; the D call TRBD2 from the table was never checked on the DNA. TRBV1 is given as a pseudogene. The CDR3 is made up of 15 amino acids. The CDR3 region is CTSSQEKRDSGELFF. The CDR3 DNA reads TGCACCAGCAGCCAAGAAAAACGTGACTCCGGGGAGCTGTTTTTT.

The chain has TRBV7-8 and TRBJ2-4; TRBD2 aligns across 10 bases. This CDR3 region has 19 residues. Germline CDR1 SGHVS, CDR2 FQNEAQ. Losses at the gene ends were 0 bases for V and 2 bases for J; bases not matched to a gene: 10. The CDR3 DNA is TGTGCCAGCAGCTTAGCGCGCCTAGCGGGAGTCCGAACCAAAAACATTCAGTACTTC. Translation: CASSLARLAGVRTKNIQYF. The whole variable domain, remainder taken from reference TRBV7-8 and TRBJ2-4, is GAGVSQSPRYKVAKRGQDVALRCDPISGHVSLFWYQQALGQGPEFLTYFQNEAQLDKSGLPSDRFFAERPEGSVSTLKIQRTQQEDSAVYLCASSLARLAGVRTKNIQYFGAGTRLSVL.

The chain uses TRBV7-2 and TRBJ2-3, with 9 bases aligning to TRBD2. CDR3 length equals 16 residues. CDR1 is SGHTA, CDR2 FQGNSA, per germline. Trimming took 5 bases from V and 2 from J; bases not matched to a gene: 8. The CDR3 DNA follows: TGTGCCAGCAGCCTCATAGCGGGAGCGATCACAGATACGCAGTATTTT. Translation gives CASSLIAGAITDTQYF.

This chain joins TRBV6-5 and TRBJ2-7; D possibly corresponds to TRBD2 (6 bases). The CDR3 covers 14 residues. CDR1 is MNHEY, CDR2 SVGAGI, per germline. V dropped 8 bases and J dropped 4 bases, with 18 bases sitting between them. CDR3 bases: TGTGCCAGCCGCAAGGCGGGAAAAGGGTACGAGCAGTACTTC. Amino acid sequence: CASRKAGKGYEQYF.

As for this clone: Other DNA sequences in this sample translate to the same CDR3. The J gene is TRBJ2-7, the V gene TRBV6-5; a possible D gene is TRBD1 (5 bases). Germline CDR1 MNHEY, CDR2 SVGAGI. There are 15 residues in the CDR3. Trimming took 6 bases from V and 2 from J, leaving 17 bases between them. The CDR3 DNA follows: TGTGCCAGCAGCCGACCCCCGACAGTCGCCTACGAGCAGTACTTC. Translation gives CASSRPPTVAYEQYF.

V gene TRBV27 combines with J gene TRBJ2-7; D is ambiguous. CDR1 and CDR2 from the germline V gene are MNHEY and SMNVEV (reference sequence). The CDR3 is 13 residues long. V lost 9 bases, J lost 2 bases, and 14 bases lay in between. The CDR3 is CASGNYPTYEQYF. In DNA, the CDR3 is TGTGCCAGTGGGAACTATCCTACCTACGAGCAGTACTTC.

V is TRBV6-5 and J is TRBJ1-6; D is undetermined. With 2 bases removed from V and 8 bases from J, the gap between germline ends came to 13 bases. Germline V gene data show CDR1 as MNHEY and CDR2 as SVGAGI. There are 15 residues in the CDR3. In DNA form, the CDR3 reads TGTGCCAGCAGTTACGGAGACACGAGGGATTCACCCCTCCACTTT. It is translated as CASSYGDTRDSPLHF.

This clone was picked up a small number of times. V gene TRBV6-5 combines with J gene TRBJ2-2; D is unclear. The CDR3 sequence is 13 residues long. The germline gives CDR1 MNHEY, CDR2 SVGAGI. Trimming took 6 bases from V and 5 from J, leaving 10 bases between them. This CDR3 reads CASSLDSTGELFF. CDR3 nucleotides: TGTGCCAGCAGCCTTGACTCTACCGGGGAGCTGTTTTTT.

The chain links TRBV7-9 to TRBJ1-1; TRBD1 is a possible D gene (6 bases). The germline CDR1 and CDR2 sequences are SEHNR and FQNEAQ (reference sequence). The CDR3 is 15 amino acids. Trimming removed 1 base at V and 2 bases at J, with 11 bases between. CDR3 in amino acids: CASSLEGGRNTEAFF. For the CDR3, the DNA is TGTGCCAGCAGCTTAGAGGGGGGCCGTAACACTGAAGCTTTCTTT.

This clone was picked up one time. This chain connects TRBV21-1 to TRBJ1-5. TRBV21-1 corresponds to a pseudogene. The CDR3 is made up of 17 amino acids. CDR3 protein: CASSKSPAILSNQPQHF. The CDR3 DNA is TGTGCCAGCAGCAAATCCCCTGCAATATTAAGCAATCAGCCCCAGCATTTT.

The J gene is TRBJ2-5, the V gene TRBV5-1, with 11 positions matching TRBD2. Trimming at V came to 0 bases and at J to 5 bases, leaving 6 bases not matched to a gene. Per germline, CDR1 SGHRS and CDR2 YFSETQ. This CDR3 contains 16 residues. The CDR3 sequence: CASSLGSSGRSETQYF. Here the CDR3 DNA reads TGCGCCAGCAGCTTGGGGTCTAGCGGGAGGTCGGAGACCCAGTACTTC.